The entry below gives a single T cell receptor (beta chain) sequence along with its context. Its matching antigen is unknown. This sample stems from a study of T cell responses to AZD1222 COVID-19 vaccine. Study-wide findings and caveats: Baseline serostatus was positive in only a handful of AZD1222 recipients.

Some clones are missing from TCRdb's copy, which holds only in-frame ones; the method was immunoSEQ multiplex PCR. The table includes 95,000 to 150,000 clones, 87% detected once. The germline CDR1 and CDR2 sequences are SGHVS and FQNEAQ. This CDR3 region has 18 residues. Between the trimmed V and J ends, which lost 1 base and 4 bases, there was a span of 19 bases. Sequencing was performed on peripheral blood, taken 28 days after the second AZD1222 dose. The J gene is TRBJ2-2, the V gene TRBV7-8, with D uncertain. This receptor was obtained from an adult who received the AZD1222 COVID-19 vaccine. The CDR3 nucleotides are TGTGCCAGCAGCTTAGGCCGAACTCCCGTTCGCAGCACCGGGGAGCTGTTTTTT. This sequence encodes CASSLGRTPVRSTGELFF. The whole variable domain, filled in from reference TRBV7-8 and TRBJ2-2, reads GAGVSQSPRYKVAKRGQDVALRCDPISGHVSLFWYQQALGQGPEFLTYFQNEAQLDKSGLPSDRFFAERPEGSVSTLKIQRTQQEDSAVYLCASSLGRTPVRSTGELFFGEGSRLTVL.